The 28 T cell receptor beta chains reported below all come from one sample, sequenced in a study of blood T cell repertoires in COVID-19. The assay was immunoSEQ multiplex PCR, and TCRdb's table has in-frame clones only and misses some. The data show 57,000 or so clones, 84% seen once. Specimen: peripheral blood. The source is a man aged 65-85 years with active COVID-19.

The chain uses TRBV20-1 and TRBJ2-7; TRBD1 is a possible D gene (6 bases). The germline CDR1 and CDR2 sequences are DFQATT and SNEGSKA (reference sequence). V was clipped by 6 bases and J by 7 bases, with 13 bases between them. This CDR3 is built from 11 residues. CDR3 DNA sequence: TGCAGTGCGGACAGAGCAGCGGAGCAGTACTTC. This codes for CSADRAAEQYF.

V usage is TRBV29-1 and J usage is TRBJ2-4; D might be TRBD2 (6 bases). V gave up 0 bases and J gave up 0 bases, with 12 bases separating them. This CDR3 is built from 16 residues. Germline CDR1 and CDR2: SQVTM and ANQGSEA. For the CDR3, the DNA is TGCAGCGTTGAAGATCGGGGGAATCTAGCCAAAAACATTCAGTACTTC. The encoded protein is CSVEDRGNLAKNIQYF.

This clone showed up just a few times. The V call is TRBV11-3, the J call TRBJ2-1; TRBD2 is a possible D gene (6 bases). Germline V gives CDR1 SGHNT, CDR2 YENEEA. This CDR3 spans 12 amino acids. V was cut by 0 bases and J by 9 bases, with 6 bases left in between. The CDR3 DNA is TGTGCCAGCAGCTTAGAGCGGGGTGAGCAGTTCTTC. It encodes CASSLERGEQFF.

This clone appeared once. The V gene is TRBV11-3, the J gene TRBJ1-2; 12 nucleotides line up with TRBD1. Trimming cost V 2 bases and J 7 bases; bases outside gene matches: 14. Germline V gives CDR1 SGHNT, CDR2 YENEEA. The length of the CDR3 is 18 residues. Written as DNA, the CDR3 is TGTGCCAGCAGCTTACACCTGCGCCGGGACAGGGGGCGCGGTGGCTACACCTTC. Translating gives CASSLHLRRDRGRGGYTF.

The chain carries TRBV5-4 and TRBJ2-3; D perhaps matches TRBD1 (5 bases). Germline CDR1 SGHNT, CDR2 YYREEE (reference sequence). Trimming pared 4 bases from V and 5 bases from J, leaving 17 bases between. This CDR3 contains 15 residues. The CDR3 nucleotides read TGTGCCAGCAGCAGGGCGGCGGCTCAGGGAGATACGCAGTATTTT. Its translation: CASSRAAAQGDTQYF.

The chain employs TRBV7-9 and TRBJ2-1; unclear D gene. This CDR3 region has 14 residues. Germline-derived CDR1 and CDR2 are SEHNR and FQNEAQ (reference sequence). Trimming took 6 bases from V and 1 from J, leaving 10 bases between them. CDR3: CASSSVWSYNEQFF. CDR3 coding DNA: TGTGCCAGCAGTTCGGTATGGTCCTACAATGAGCAGTTCTTC.

V gene TRBV27 combines with J gene TRBJ2-2; 7 positions match TRBD1. Germline V gene sequence: CDR1 MNHEY, CDR2 SMNVEV (reference sequence). The V segment lost 4 bases and the J segment 0 bases; nucleotides outside the gene matches: 2. The CDR3 runs 15 residues. The CDR3 DNA is TGTGCCAGCAGTTGGGGGACAGCGAACACCGGGGAGCTGTTTTTT. Protein product: CASSWGTANTGELFF.

The V and J genes are TRBV18 and TRBJ1-2; D is possibly TRBD1 (5 bases). Germline V gene sequence: CDR1 KGHSH, CDR2 LQKENI. CDR3 size: 13 residues. V gave up 3 bases and J gave up 2 bases, with 7 bases separating them. CDR3 residues: CASSPDRNYGYTF. In DNA form, the CDR3 reads TGTGCCAGCTCACCCGACAGAAACTATGGCTACACCTTC. The full variable domain, in which reference TRBV18 and TRBJ1-2 provide the parts outside the CDR3, is NAGVMQNPRHLVRRRGQEARLRCSPMKGHSHVYWYRQLPEEGLKFMVYLQKENIIDESGMPKERFSAEFPKEGPSILRIQQVVRGDSAAYFCASSPDRNYGYTFGSGTRLTVV.

This clone was seen a single time. The CDR3 DNA reads as TGTGCCATCAGTGAGTCGGCCGCTGAAGCTTTCTTT. Translation gives CAISESAAEAFF. This sequence joins TRBV10-3 and TRBJ1-1; D gene uncertain. The CDR3 runs to 12 residues. Germline V gives CDR1 ENHRY, CDR2 SYGVKD. V lost 0 bases and J lost 6, with 5 bases in between.

The chain combines TRBV3-1 (or the pseudogene TRBV3-2) with TRBJ1-6; 7 nucleotides line up with TRBD1. Germline CDR1 is LGHDT and CDR2 is YNNKEL (reference sequence). With 1 base clipped from V and 6 bases from J, the junction kept 9 bases outside the gene matches. CDR3 length equals 17 residues. The CDR3 is CASSQGGGLGGNSPLHF. In nucleotides, the CDR3 is TGTGCCAGCAGCCAAGGAGGGGGCTTGGGGGGTAATTCACCCCTCCACTTT.

In its sample, this clone was seen a few times. The chain recombines TRBV7-3 with TRBJ1-1, with TRBD1 identical over 7 bases. Germline lookup yields CDR1 SGHTA and CDR2 FQGTGA. This CDR3 comprises 13 residues. V lost 5 bases, J lost 7 bases, and 7 bases stayed unmatched. The CDR3 DNA sequence: TGTGCCAGCAGCGAGAGACAGGGAGGTGAAGCTTTCTTT. This translates into CASSERQGGEAFF.

The genes are TRBV6-2 or TRBV6-3 and TRBJ2-1; possible D gene TRBD2, 5 bases. The CDR3 totals 13 residues. Germline V gene data show CDR1 as MNHEY and CDR2 as SVGEGT. Deletions cut 0 bases from V and 9 bases from J, with 9 bases between. For the CDR3, the DNA is TGTGCCAGCAGTTACTCGAGGGTAGGTGAGCAGTTCTTC. Amino acids: CASSYSRVGEQFF.

Only a few counts were recorded for this clone. The chain couples TRBV27 to TRBJ2-2, with 13 bases that match TRBD2. Trimming at V came to 2 bases and at J to 6 bases, leaving 6 bases not matched to a gene. Germline assignment: CDR1 MNHEY and CDR2 SMNVEV (reference sequence). This CDR3 comprises 17 residues. CDR3: CASSLMRLAGGPGELFF. The CDR3 region has the DNA TGTGCCAGCAGTTTAATGAGACTAGCGGGAGGACCCGGGGAGCTGTTTTTT.

This sequence joins TRBV30 and TRBJ2-1; D is possibly TRBD1 (6 bases). The CDR3 spans 13 residues. V dropped 2 bases and J dropped 4 bases, with 9 bases sitting between them. Per the germline V gene, CDR1 is GTSNPN and CDR2 is SVGIG (reference sequence). This CDR3 reads CAWSITGYNEQFF. DNA for the CDR3: TGTGCCTGGAGTATTACAGGGTACAATGAGCAGTTCTTC.

This sequence joins TRBV3-1 (or the pseudogene TRBV3-2) and TRBJ2-7; 16 bases match TRBD2. The CDR3 is made up of 17 amino acids. The V and J ends lost 4 bases and 3 bases, in that order; junction bases with no gene match: 6. Germline assignment: CDR1 LGHDT and CDR2 YNNKEL (reference sequence). The CDR3 nucleotides read TGTGCCAGCAGCCGACCGGGACTAGCGGGAGGGGTCTACGAGCAGTACTTC. Its translation: CASSRPGLAGGVYEQYF.

V is TRBV28 and J is TRBJ1-2; D not certain. Germline loops: CDR1 MDHEN, CDR2 SYDVKM. Between the trimmed V and J ends, which lost 5 bases and 2 bases, there was a span of 9 bases. This CDR3 region has 13 residues. The CDR3 region has the DNA TGTGCCAGCAGTCAACCAGGAAACTATGGCTACACCTTC. It encodes CASSQPGNYGYTF.

This chain joins TRBV7-3 and TRBJ2-2, with TRBD2 matching over 7 bases. Per germline, CDR1 SGHTA and CDR2 FQGTGA. The CDR3 is 18 amino acids. After removal of 4 bases from V and 3 bases from J, the junction contained 14 bases not matched to a gene. The CDR3 coding sequence is TGTGCCAGCAGCTCGATAGGGAGGGGCATGGGTGACACCGGGGAGCTGTTTTTT. This translates into CASSSIGRGMGDTGELFF.

V and J are TRBV4-3 and TRBJ1-2; 8 nucleotides match TRBD1. This CDR3 has 16 residues. The V and J ends lost 3 bases and 11 bases, in that order; junction bases with no gene match: 17. Germline loops: CDR1 LGHNA, CDR2 YSLEER. The CDR3 DNA reads as TGCGCCAGCAGCCAGAGGGCCGGGACAGGCCCTCTTGAGTACACCTTC. Translated: CASSQRAGTGPLEYTF.

The chain uses TRBV5-1 and TRBJ2-1; D unclear. The CDR3 runs 15 residues. Trimming shortened V by 2 bases and J by 4 bases, and 13 bases separated the two germline ends. Germline-derived CDR1 and CDR2 are SGHRS and YFSETQ. CDR3 in DNA: TGCGCCAGCAGCTTTAATGGAGATGCTTACAATGAGCAGTTCTTC. Translating gives CASSFNGDAYNEQFF.

Only one count was recorded for this clone. The rearrangement uses TRBV18 and TRBJ2-1; TRBD1 aligns across 10 bases. The length of the CDR3 is 15 residues. The germline CDR1 and CDR2 sequences are KGHSH and LQKENI. Trimming at V came to 6 bases and at J to 6 bases, leaving 8 bases not matched to a gene. The CDR3 loop reads CASSFRQGASNEQFF. CDR3 sequence (DNA): TGTGCCAGCTCGTTCAGACAGGGGGCCTCCAATGAGCAGTTCTTC.

The rearrangement links TRBV7-2 to TRBJ2-7; 12 nucleotides agree with TRBD2. Unmatched junction bases numbered 5, after V lost 5 bases and J lost 3 bases. This CDR3 has 15 amino acids. From germline, CDR1 is SGHTA and CDR2 FQGNSA. CDR3 sequence: CASSLRTSGVYEQYF. CDR3 bases: TGTGCCAGCAGCCTTCGGACTAGCGGGGTCTACGAGCAGTACTTC. The variable domain in full, completed from reference TRBV7-2 and TRBJ2-7, reads GAGVSQSPSNKVTEKGKDVELRCDPISGHTALYWYRQSLGQGLEFLIYFQGNSAPDKSGLPSDRFSAERTGGSVSTLTIQRTQQEDSAVYLCASSLRTSGVYEQYFGPGTRLTVT.

The CDR3 region is CASSFGLAGQDTQYF. The CDR3 DNA sequence: TGTGCCAGCAGCTTCGGACTAGCGGGACAGGATACGCAGTATTTT. The gene calls are TRBV9 and TRBJ2-3, with 12 bases fitting TRBD2. The length of the CDR3 is 15 residues. Germline V CDR1 and CDR2: SGDLS, YYNGEE. Trimming at V came to 4 bases and at J to 6 bases, leaving 6 bases not matched to a gene.

This chain uses TRBV7-2 with TRBJ2-7; D remains ambiguous. Per the germline V gene, CDR1 is SGHTA and CDR2 is FQGNSA. Trimming took 1 base from V and 3 from J, leaving 13 bases between them. This CDR3 has 15 residues. The CDR3 reads CASSLERAKYYEQYF. Written as DNA, the CDR3 is TGTGCCAGCAGCTTAGAACGCGCTAAGTACTACGAGCAGTACTTC.

V usage is TRBV6-2 or TRBV6-3 and J usage is TRBJ1-1; 7 bases agree with TRBD1. The CDR3 sequence is 15 residues long. J gave up 0 bases and V 5 bases, and 6 bases lay outside the gene matches. Germline-derived CDR1 and CDR2 are MNHEY and SVGEGT. This CDR3 is CASSDRQGLNTEAFF. The DNA for the CDR3 is TGTGCCAGCAGTGACCGACAGGGCCTGAACACTGAAGCTTTCTTT.

The chain recombines TRBV6-2 or TRBV6-3 with TRBJ2-5; 12 bases map to TRBD2. Germline V lookup: CDR1 MNHEY, CDR2 SVGEGT. The CDR3 loop spans 18 amino acids. After removal of 2 bases from V and 4 bases from J, the junction contained 11 bases not matched to a gene. The CDR3 DNA sequence: TGTGCCAGCAGTTACGATACTAGCGGGAGGCTCGACCGAGAGACCCAGTACTTC. It translates to CASSYDTSGRLDRETQYF.

This chain links TRBV4-1 with TRBJ2-7; D perhaps matches TRBD2 (6 bases). The CDR3 runs 14 residues. Germline loops: CDR1 MGHRA, CDR2 YSYEKL. V dropped 4 bases and J dropped 4 bases, with 14 bases sitting between them. The CDR3 sequence is CASSLRDSVYEQYF. CDR3 DNA: TGCGCCAGCAGCCTCCGGGACTCTGTTTACGAGCAGTACTTC.

This clone was seen only a few times. The chain links TRBV7-9 to TRBJ2-4, with a weak D call TRBD1 (6 bases). With 5 bases removed from V and 7 bases from J, the gap between germline ends came to 18 bases. The germline V gene encodes CDR1 SEHNR and CDR2 FQNEAQ (reference sequence). CDR3 length: 15 amino acids. The CDR3: CASSPLGTQGNIQYF. CDR3 DNA sequence: TGTGCCAGCAGCCCGCTTGGAACTCAGGGGAACATTCAGTACTTC.

This sequence joins TRBV6-5 and TRBJ2-7; 13 nucleotides match TRBD2. The CDR3 is 14 amino acids. V lost 5 bases, J lost 6 bases, and 4 bases stayed unmatched. The germline CDR1 and CDR2 sequences are MNHEY and SVGAGI. The CDR3 loop reads CASSRLAGGVEQYF. CDR3 sequence (DNA): TGTGCCAGCAGTCGACTAGCGGGAGGAGTCGAGCAGTACTTC.